This T cell receptor (beta chain) came from a study of ipilimumab plus nivolumab after autologous stem cell transplantation (dated by TCRdb to 2020 to 2022). Regarding the complete study: Trial patients received a median of about five ipilimumab doses and fewer than 10 nivolumab doses. Both primary refractory and relapsed disease were represented in the DLBCL cohort, where 18-month progression-free survival was approximately 86% and 30%, respectively. Patients with high-risk diffuse large B cell lymphoma, mature T cell lymphoma, or multiple myeloma undergoing autologous transplant were enrolled in the trial. The intent-to-treat population of the trial consisted of some 40 patients.

Receptors were amplified or captured by the immunoSEQ multiplex PCR assay. The clones in this table, taken by TCRdb from immuneACCESS, are in-frame only. Not every clone is retained; where verified, under half of the shortfall comes from an unresolved V gene, and the cause of the rest is unknown. The sample contains tens of thousands of clones, approximately 86% of them found a single time. The ten top clones hold approximately 2.2% of the sample. CDR1 and CDR2, looked up from the germline V gene (reference sequence), are LNHDA and SQIVND. Trimming accounts for 6 bases at V and 2 bases at J, while the number of junction bases matched to no gene is 9. Including cysteine and phenylalanine, the CDR3 has 16 amino acids. Only the CDR3 region is kept as DNA, spanning 48 bases read in frame from base 1. The table lists this clone with a few counts. This receptor's antigen is unknown. The record has no base qualities; no much larger clone is one base away.

Overall study results and their limits: According to the authors, a biologic rationale for studying the approach further came from T cell receptor repertoire, regulatory T cell phenotype and gut microbiota profiles. Combined checkpoint inhibition appeared tolerable as post-transplant consolidation, according to the authors' conclusion.

Starting 14 to 28 days after the autologous transplant, patients began checkpoint therapy, which included ipilimumab at 1 mg/kg intravenously on day 1 of selected weeks. Nivolumab was administered at 3 mg/kg intravenously on day 1 of weeks 1, 4, 7, 10, and every two weeks through week 26. Combined checkpoint inhibition with ipilimumab and nivolumab as consolidation after autologous stem cell transplantation was tested in a Phase Ib clinical trial. This clonotype was obtained from a male donor with diffuse large B-cell lymphoma. The sequence links TRBV19 to TRBJ2-3, with 9 junctional bases fitting TRBD2. The sequencing here drew on PBMCs, taken in a trial of ipilimumab plus nivolumab as post-transplant consolidation. The CDR3 here reads CASSTSAGGITDTQYF. The DNA reads TGTGCCAGTAGCACCTCGGCGGGGGGGATCACAGATACGCAGTATTTT.